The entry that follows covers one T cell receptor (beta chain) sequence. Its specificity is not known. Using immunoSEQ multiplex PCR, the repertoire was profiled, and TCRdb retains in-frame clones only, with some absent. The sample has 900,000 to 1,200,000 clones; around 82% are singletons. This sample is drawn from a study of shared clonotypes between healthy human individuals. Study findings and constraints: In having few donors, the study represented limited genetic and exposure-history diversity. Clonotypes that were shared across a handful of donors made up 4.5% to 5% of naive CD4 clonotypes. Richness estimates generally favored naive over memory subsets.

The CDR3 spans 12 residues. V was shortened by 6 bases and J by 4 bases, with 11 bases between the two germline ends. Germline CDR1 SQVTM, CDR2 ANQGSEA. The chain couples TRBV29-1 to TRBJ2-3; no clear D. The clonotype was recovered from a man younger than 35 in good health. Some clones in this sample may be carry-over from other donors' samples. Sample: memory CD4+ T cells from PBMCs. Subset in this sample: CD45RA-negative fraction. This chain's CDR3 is CSVRTPSDTQYF. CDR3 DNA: TGCAGCGTGCGGACCCCCTCAGATACGCAGTATTTT.